This T cell receptor beta chain was profiled in a study of blood T cell repertoires in COVID-19. The sample holds a few counts of this clone. This CDR3 is built from 15 residues. Trimming removed 5 bases from V and 4 bases from J; junction bases left unmatched: 5. Per germline, CDR1 MNHEY and CDR2 SMNVEV (reference sequence). In the original analysis: Reference gene primers were amplified, and this amplification served to estimate nucleated cell counts. The table came from immunoSEQ multiplex PCR; TCRdb's copy has only in-frame clones and leaves some out. The V and J calls and clone size were taken over from that table, and D and trimming were inferred from the DNA. This table has fewer than 500,000 clones, more than 75% appearing once.

This chain uses TRBV27 with TRBJ1-6; 7 bases fit TRBD1. The sample was peripheral blood. This receptor was obtained from a human donor with acute or convalescent COVID-19. The donor label of this sample is uncertain. Here the CDR3 reads CASSEDRRYNSPLHF. CDR3 bases: TGTGCCAGCAGTGAGGACAGGCGTTATAATTCACCCCTCCACTTT.